The rows below give T cell receptor beta chains drawn from one sample of a study of blood T cell repertoires in COVID-19. TCRdb keeps only in-frame clones here, not all; method: immunoSEQ multiplex PCR. The table includes over 150,000 clones, approximately 78% detected once. The sample was PBMCs or T cells enriched from blood (not recorded which). The source of these receptors is a woman aged 50 to 60 who had recovered from COVID-19. The CDR3 runs from the conserved cysteine through the conserved F or W. Fields, in order: V gene, D gene, clone size, J gene, CDR3 protein, CDR3 DNA. The D gene is left open where the match is weak. The size of a clone is reported for some rows only, either as once, few or many, or as a class for expanded clones.

TRBV28	-	-	TRBJ1-6	CASSDSSYNSPLHF	TGTGCCAGCAGCGACAGCTCCTATAATTCACCCCTCCACTTT
TRBV23-1	TRBD1	-	TRBJ1-6	CASRTTGTGMNSPLHF	TGCGCCAGCAGAACTACTGGGACAGGGATGAATTCACCCCTCCACTTT
TRBV28	-	once	TRBJ2-3	CASGVFGIGADTQYF	TGTGCCAGCGGCGTCTTCGGGATAGGCGCAGATACGCAGTATTTT
TRBV28	TRBD2	-	TRBJ2-7	CASLGLAGYYEQYF	TGTGCCAGCCTAGGGCTAGCGGGGTACTACGAGCAGTACTTC
TRBV21-1	-	-	TRBJ1-1	CASSNGRQGNTEAFF	TGTGCCAGCAGCAACGGGAGACAGGGAAACACTGAAGCTTTCTTT
TRBV29-1	TRBD2	-	TRBJ2-3	CSVVTGTITDTQYF	TGCAGCGTGGTGACCGGGACTATCACAGATACGCAGTATTTT
TRBV6-5	TRBD2	-	TRBJ2-5	CASTRSGLAKETQYF	TGTGCCAGCACTCGTAGCGGACTAGCGAAAGAGACCCAGTACTTC
TRBV28	TRBD1	-	TRBJ2-7	CASSLLVDRDRILF	TGTGCCAGCAGTTTATTGGTCGACAGGGATCGGATCCTCTTC
TRBV7-2	TRBD1	few	TRBJ1-2	CASSLGGQTYRYTF	TGTGCCAGCAGCTTAGGGGGACAGACCTATCGCTACACCTTC
TRBV3-1/TRBV3-2	-	-	TRBJ2-7	CASSQSGGEQYF	TGTGCCAGCAGCCAATCAGGTGGGGAGCAGTACTTC
TRBV9	-	-	TRBJ2-3	CASSARGADTDTQYF	TGTGCCAGCAGCGCCAGAGGAGCGGACACAGATACGCAGTATTTT
TRBV6-2/TRBV6-3	-	-	TRBJ2-6	CASSQTSPYSGANVLTF	TGTGCCAGCAGTCAAACTAGCCCCTACTCTGGGGCCAACGTCCTGACTTTC
TRBV19	-	-	TRBJ1-2	CAAKNSNYGYTF	TGTGCCGCAAAGAACAGTAACTATGGCTACACCTTC
TRBV27	-	-	TRBJ2-1	CASSGLATYNEQFF	TGTGCCAGCAGTGGACTGGCAACCTACAATGAGCAGTTCTTC
TRBV28	-	-	TRBJ1-5	CASSVPGQPQHF	TGTGCCAGCAGCGTCCCGGGTCAGCCCCAGCATTTT
TRBV3-1/TRBV3-2	TRBD1	-	TRBJ1-2	CASSQEGQGAHGYTF	TGTGCCAGCAGCCAAGAAGGACAGGGGGCTCATGGCTACACCTTC
TRBV10-1	TRBD1	-	TRBJ1-1	CASSAGGTEAFF	TGCGCCAGCAGTGCAGGGGGCACTGAAGCTTTCTTT
TRBV6-5	TRBD2	-	TRBJ2-1	CASSYAGGIYNEQFF	TGTGCCAGCAGTTACGCGGGAGGAATATACAATGAGCAGTTCTTC
TRBV5-1	-	few	TRBJ1-1	CASSQTGSLDTEAFF	TGCGCCAGCAGCCAGACAGGTTCATTGGACACTGAAGCTTTCTTT
TRBV9	-	-	TRBJ2-7	CASSVDSGSPYEQYF	TGTGCCAGCAGCGTGGACTCTGGATCCCCCTACGAGCAGTACTTC
TRBV5-4	-	-	TRBJ1-2	CASSLTGNHGYTF	TGTGCCAGCAGCTTGACAGGGAATCATGGCTACACCTTC
TRBV19	-	-	TRBJ2-6	CASTGSFYSGANVLTF	TGTGCCAGTACGGGTAGCTTCTACTCTGGGGCCAACGTCCTGACTTTC
TRBV6-5	TRBD1	-	TRBJ2-7	CASYNLHRGQTEQYF	TGTGCCAGCTACAATCTGCACAGGGGGCAAACCGAGCAGTACTTC
TRBV5-1	TRBD1	-	TRBJ2-3	CASSLGQGLGTDTQYF	TGCGCCAGCAGCTTGGGACAGGGGTTAGGCACAGATACGCAGTATTTT
TRBV27	TRBD1	-	TRBJ1-1	CASSLRRTGSMNTEAFF	TGTGCCAGCAGTCTCCGACGGACAGGTTCTATGAACACTGAAGCTTTCTTT
TRBV18	TRBD1	-	TRBJ1-6	CASSPPGTGVGNSPLHF	TGTGCCAGCTCACCACCCGGGACAGGGGTCGGTAATTCACCCCTCCACTTT
TRBV5-4	-	-	TRBJ2-1	CASSGGLTYNEQFF	TGTGCCAGCAGCGGTGGACTAACCTACAATGAGCAGTTCTTC
TRBV19	TRBD2	-	TRBJ2-1	CASSRRERERYNEQFF	TGTGCCAGTAGTAGGCGTGAGCGGGAGAGGTACAATGAGCAGTTCTTC
TRBV5-1	TRBD1	-	TRBJ1-2	CASSAAGTGTYGYTF	TGCGCCAGCAGCGCTGCCGGGACAGGGACCTATGGCTACACCTTC
TRBV19	-	few	TRBJ2-3	CASSIRGEDTQYF	TGTGCCAGTAGTATCAGGGGGGAAGATACGCAGTATTTT
TRBV13	-	-	TRBJ2-2	CASSDSAGELFF	TGTGCCAGCAGCGACTCGGCCGGGGAGCTGTTTTTT
TRBV7-2	-	-	TRBJ2-7	CASSSHRRMLYF	TGTGCCAGCAGCTCCCATAGGAGGATGCTGTACTTC
TRBV28	TRBD2	-	TRBJ2-1	CASSWREYNEQFF	TGTGCCAGCAGTTGGCGGGAGTACAATGAGCAGTTCTTC
TRBV7-8	-	medium-sized	TRBJ1-6	CASSLGSSYNSPLHF	TGTGCCAGCAGCTTAGGGAGCTCCTATAATTCACCCCTCCACTTT
TRBV4-2	-	once	TRBJ2-7	CASSQEGEGPTYEQYF	TGTGCCAGCAGCCAAGAAGGAGAGGGCCCTACCTACGAGCAGTACTTC
TRBV28	-	-	TRBJ1-5	CASSFSSNQPQHF	TGTGCCAGCAGTTTCAGTAGCAATCAGCCCCAGCATTTT
TRBV5-5	TRBD2	-	TRBJ2-5	CAGSGSDQETQYF	TGTGCCGGTAGCGGGAGCGACCAAGAGACCCAGTACTTC
TRBV7-2	TRBD1	-	TRBJ2-1	CASSLRQGWYEQFF	TGTGCCAGCAGCCTTCGACAGGGATGGTATGAGCAGTTCTTC
TRBV28	TRBD1	few	TRBJ1-5	CASSFRGQWYSNQPQHF	TGTGCCAGCAGTTTCAGGGGACAGTGGTATAGCAATCAGCCCCAGCATTTT
TRBV7-9	-	-	TRBJ1-1	CASSFIWNTEAFF	TGTGCCAGCAGCTTTATATGGAACACTGAAGCTTTCTTT
TRBV7-2	-	few	TRBJ2-1	CASSLLDDYYNEQFF	TGTGCCAGCAGCTTACTAGACGATTACTACAATGAGCAGTTCTTC
TRBV5-1	-	-	TRBJ1-2	CASSPELEQARYGYTF	TGCGCCAGCAGCCCCGAGCTCGAACAGGCGCGCTATGGCTACACCTTC
TRBV3-1/TRBV3-2	-	few	TRBJ2-1	CASSQAGLFNEQFF	TGTGCCAGCAGCCAAGCGGGTCTTTTCAATGAGCAGTTCTTC
TRBV6-5	-	-	TRBJ2-7	CASSYKGGLPYEQYF	TGTGCCAGCAGTTACAAGGGAGGTCTCCCCTACGAGCAGTACTTC
TRBV10-3	-	-	TRBJ2-7	CAITSPAPGSFNEQYF	TGTGCCATCACCTCCCCCGCACCGGGTTCTTTCAACGAGCAGTACTTC
TRBV9	-	-	TRBJ1-3	CASSPRDGNTIYF	TGTGCCAGCAGCCCCCGAGATGGAAACACCATATATTTT
TRBV19	TRBD1	-	TRBJ2-6	CASSPGQGSAGANVLTF	TGTGCCAGTAGCCCGGGACAGGGTTCCGCTGGGGCCAACGTCCTGACTTTC